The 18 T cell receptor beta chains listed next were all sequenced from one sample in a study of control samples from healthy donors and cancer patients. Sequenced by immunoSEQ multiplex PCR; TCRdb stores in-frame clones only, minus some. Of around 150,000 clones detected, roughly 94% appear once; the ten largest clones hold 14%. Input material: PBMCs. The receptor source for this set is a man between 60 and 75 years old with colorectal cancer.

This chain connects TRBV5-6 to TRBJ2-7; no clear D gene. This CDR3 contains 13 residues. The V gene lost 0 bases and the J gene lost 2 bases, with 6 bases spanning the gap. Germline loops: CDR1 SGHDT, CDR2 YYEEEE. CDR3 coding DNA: TGTGCCAGCAGCTTGGGACCACCCTACGAGCAGTACTTC. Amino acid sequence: CASSLGPPYEQYF.

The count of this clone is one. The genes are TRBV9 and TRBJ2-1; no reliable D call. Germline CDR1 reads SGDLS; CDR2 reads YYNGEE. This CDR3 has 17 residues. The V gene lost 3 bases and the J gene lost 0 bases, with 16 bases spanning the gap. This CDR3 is CASSARLTSTSYNEQFF. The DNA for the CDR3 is TGTGCCAGCAGCGCCCGCTTAACCTCGACCTCCTACAATGAGCAGTTCTTC.

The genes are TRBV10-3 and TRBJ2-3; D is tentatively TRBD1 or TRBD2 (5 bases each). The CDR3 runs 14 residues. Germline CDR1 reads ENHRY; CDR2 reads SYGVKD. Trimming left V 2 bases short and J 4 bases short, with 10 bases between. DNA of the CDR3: TGTGCCATCAGTGAGCAGAGAGGGGCAGATACGCAGTATTTT. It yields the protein CAISEQRGADTQYF.

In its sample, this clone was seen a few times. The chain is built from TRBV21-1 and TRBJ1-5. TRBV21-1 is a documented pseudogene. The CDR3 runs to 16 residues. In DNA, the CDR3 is TGTGCCAGCAGCCGCCCGTACGGCGGGGGCGATCAGCCCCAGCATTTT. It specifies CASSRPYGGGDQPQHF.

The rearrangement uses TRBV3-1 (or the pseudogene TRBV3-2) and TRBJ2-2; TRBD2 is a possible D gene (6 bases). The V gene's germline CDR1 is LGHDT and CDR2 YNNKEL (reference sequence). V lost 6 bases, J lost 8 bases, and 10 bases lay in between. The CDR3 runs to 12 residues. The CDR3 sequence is CASRLGGGELFF. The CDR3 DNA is TGTGCCAGCAGACTCGGGGGTGGGGAGCTGTTTTTT.

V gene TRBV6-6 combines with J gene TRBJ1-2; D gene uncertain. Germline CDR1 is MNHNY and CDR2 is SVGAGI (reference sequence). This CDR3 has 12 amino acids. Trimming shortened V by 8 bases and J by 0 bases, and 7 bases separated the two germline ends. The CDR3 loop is CASRPANYGYTF. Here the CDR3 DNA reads TGTGCCAGCCGGCCAGCTAACTATGGCTACACCTTC.

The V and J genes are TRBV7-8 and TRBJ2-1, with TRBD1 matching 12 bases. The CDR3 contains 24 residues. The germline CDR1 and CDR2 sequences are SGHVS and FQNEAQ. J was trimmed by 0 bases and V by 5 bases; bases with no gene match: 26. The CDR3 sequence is CASSPTDGTGGQIVSNGSYNEQFF. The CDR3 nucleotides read TGTGCCAGCAGCCCTACCGACGGGACAGGGGGCCAGATAGTGTCCAATGGCTCCTACAATGAGCAGTTCTTC.

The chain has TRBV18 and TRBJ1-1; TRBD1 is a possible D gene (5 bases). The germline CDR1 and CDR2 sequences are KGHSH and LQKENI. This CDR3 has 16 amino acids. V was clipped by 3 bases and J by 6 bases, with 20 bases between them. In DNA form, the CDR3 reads TGTGCCAGCTCACCCCGGGCAGTCATTGGGGGGGCTGAAGCTTTCTTT. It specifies CASSPRAVIGGAEAFF. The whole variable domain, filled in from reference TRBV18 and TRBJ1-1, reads NAGVMQNPRHLVRRRGQEARLRCSPMKGHSHVYWYRQLPEEGLKFMVYLQKENIIDESGMPKERFSAEFPKEGPSILRIQQVVRGDSAAYFCASSPRAVIGGAEAFFGQGTRLTVV.

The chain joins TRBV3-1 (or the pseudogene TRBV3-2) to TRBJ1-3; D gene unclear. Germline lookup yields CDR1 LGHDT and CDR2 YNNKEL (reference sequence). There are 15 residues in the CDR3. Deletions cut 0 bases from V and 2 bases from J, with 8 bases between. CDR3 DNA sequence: TGTGCCAGCAGCCAAGATTTCGGGGCTGGAAACACCATATATTTT. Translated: CASSQDFGAGNTIYF.

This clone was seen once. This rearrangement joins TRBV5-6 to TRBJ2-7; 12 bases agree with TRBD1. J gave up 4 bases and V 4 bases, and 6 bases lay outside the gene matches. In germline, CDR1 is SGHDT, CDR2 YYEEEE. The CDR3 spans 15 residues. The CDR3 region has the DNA TGTGCCAGCAGCCAGGGACAGGGGGCGTCTTACGAGCAGTACTTC. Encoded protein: CASSQGQGASYEQYF.

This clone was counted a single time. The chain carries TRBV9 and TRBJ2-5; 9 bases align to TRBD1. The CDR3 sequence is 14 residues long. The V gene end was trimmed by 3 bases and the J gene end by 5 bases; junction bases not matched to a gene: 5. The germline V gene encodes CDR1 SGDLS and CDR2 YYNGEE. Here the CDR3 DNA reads TGTGCCAGCAGCGGGACAGGGGTGGGGGAGACCCAGTACTTC. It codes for CASSGTGVGETQYF.

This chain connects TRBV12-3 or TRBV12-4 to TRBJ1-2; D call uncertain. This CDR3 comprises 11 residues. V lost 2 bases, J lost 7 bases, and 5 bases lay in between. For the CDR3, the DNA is TGTGCCAGCAGTTTAAGTGTTGGCTACACCTTC. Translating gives CASSLSVGYTF.

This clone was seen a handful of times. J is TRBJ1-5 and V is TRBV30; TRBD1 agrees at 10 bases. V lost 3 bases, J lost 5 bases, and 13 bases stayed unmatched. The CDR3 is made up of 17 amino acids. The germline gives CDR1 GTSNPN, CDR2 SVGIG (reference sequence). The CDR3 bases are TGTGCCTGGAGCCCCGAAGACAGGGGGCTTCGGCATCAGCCCCAGCATTTT. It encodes CAWSPEDRGLRHQPQHF. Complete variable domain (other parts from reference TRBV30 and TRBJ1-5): SQTIHQWPATLVQPVGSPLSLECTVEGTSNPNLYWYRQAAGRGLQLLFYSVGIGQISSEVPQNLSASRPQDRQFILSSKKLLLSDSGFYLCAWSPEDRGLRHQPQHFGDGTRLSIL.

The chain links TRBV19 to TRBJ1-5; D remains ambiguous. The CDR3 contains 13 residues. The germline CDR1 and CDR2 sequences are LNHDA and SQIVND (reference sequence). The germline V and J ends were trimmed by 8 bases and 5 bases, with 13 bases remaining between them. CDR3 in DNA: TGTGCCAGTGAGGCTGGAGGCGATCAGCCCCAGCATTTT. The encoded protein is CASEAGGDQPQHF.

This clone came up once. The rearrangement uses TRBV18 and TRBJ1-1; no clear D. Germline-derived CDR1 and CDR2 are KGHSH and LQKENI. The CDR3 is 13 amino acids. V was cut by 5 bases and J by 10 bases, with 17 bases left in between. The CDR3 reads CASSREAGPGAFF. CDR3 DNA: TGTGCCAGCTCAAGAGAGGCAGGCCCGGGAGCTTTCTTT.

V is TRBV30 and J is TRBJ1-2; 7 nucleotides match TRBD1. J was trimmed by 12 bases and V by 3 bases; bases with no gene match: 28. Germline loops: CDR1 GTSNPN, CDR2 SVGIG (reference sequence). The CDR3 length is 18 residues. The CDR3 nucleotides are TGTGCCTGGAGGGACCCAATCGACAGGGACTGGACCACTATGGGGGACACCTTC. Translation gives CAWRDPIDRDWTTMGDTF.

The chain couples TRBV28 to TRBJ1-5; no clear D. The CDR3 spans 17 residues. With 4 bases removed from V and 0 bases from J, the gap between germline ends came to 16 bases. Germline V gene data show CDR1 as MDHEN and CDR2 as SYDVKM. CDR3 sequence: CASSSPSSKYSNQPQHF. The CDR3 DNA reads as TGTGCCAGCAGTTCCCCTAGCAGCAAGTATAGCAATCAGCCCCAGCATTTT. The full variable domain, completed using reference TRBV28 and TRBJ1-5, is DVKVTQSSRYLVKRTGEKVFLECVQDMDHENMFWYRQDPGLGLRLIYFSYDVKMKEKGDIPEGYSVSREKKERFSLILESASTNQTSMYLCASSSPSSKYSNQPQHFGDGTRLSIL.

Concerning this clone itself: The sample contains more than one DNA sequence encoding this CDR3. CDR3 nucleotide sequence: TGTGCCAGCAGCCTCGGTAGTACCTACGAGCAGTACTTC. Translation gives CASSLGSTYEQYF. The chain couples TRBV27 to TRBJ2-7; D not resolved. The V and J ends lost 6 bases and 2 bases respectively, with 11 bases between them. The CDR3 has 13 residues. CDR1 MNHEY and CDR2 SMNVEV come from the germline V gene (reference sequence).